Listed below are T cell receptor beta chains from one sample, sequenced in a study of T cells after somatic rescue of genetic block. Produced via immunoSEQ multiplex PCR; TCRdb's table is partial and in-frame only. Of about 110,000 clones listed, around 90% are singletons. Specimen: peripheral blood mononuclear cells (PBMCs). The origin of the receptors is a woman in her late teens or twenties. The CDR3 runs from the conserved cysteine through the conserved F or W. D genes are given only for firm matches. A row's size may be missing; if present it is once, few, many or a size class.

CDR3 DNA: TGTGCCAGCAGTTTATCGAGGTCCCCGCGGAAATACGAGCAGTACTTC; CDR3 protein: CASSLSRSPRKYEQYF; J gene: TRBJ2-7; clone size: NA; V gene: TRBV27; D gene: NA
CDR3 DNA: TGTGCCAGCAGCGCTACGGGACGAGGCTACACCTTC; CDR3 protein: CASSATGRGYTF; J gene: TRBJ1-2; clone size: NA; V gene: TRBV9; D gene: NA
CDR3 DNA: TGTGCCAGCAGGTCATTGGCGAACACCGGGGAGCTGTTTTTT; CDR3 protein: CASRSLANTGELFF; J gene: TRBJ2-2; clone size: many; V gene: TRBV2; D gene: NA
CDR3 DNA: TGCAGCGTAGATGACAACGCGGCGCAGTATTTT; CDR3 protein: CSVDDNAAQYF; J gene: TRBJ2-3; clone size: NA; V gene: TRBV29-1; D gene: NA
CDR3 DNA: TGTGCCATCGCCGAGAACACTGAAGCTTTCTTT; CDR3 protein: CAIAENTEAFF; J gene: TRBJ1-1; clone size: NA; V gene: TRBV10-3; D gene: NA
CDR3 DNA: TGTGCCACCAGCAGAGAGTTACAGGGTGGACATGAAAAACTGTTTTTT; CDR3 protein: CATSRELQGGHEKLFF; J gene: TRBJ1-4; clone size: NA; V gene: TRBV15; D gene: NA
CDR3 DNA: TGTGCCTGGAGTGGACGGGACAGAAACTACGAGCAGTACTTC; CDR3 protein: CAWSGRDRNYEQYF; J gene: TRBJ2-7; clone size: NA; V gene: TRBV30; D gene: TRBD1
CDR3 DNA: TGTGCCAGCAGCCCCCGGACAGGACAAAGCTCTAACTATGGCTACACCTTC; CDR3 protein: CASSPRTGQSSNYGYTF; J gene: TRBJ1-2; clone size: NA; V gene: TRBV9; D gene: TRBD1
CDR3 DNA: TGTGCCGGAAGTGGGACAGGGCACTACGAGCAGTACTTC; CDR3 protein: CAGSGTGHYEQYF; J gene: TRBJ2-7; clone size: NA; V gene: TRBV28; D gene: TRBD1
CDR3 DNA: TGTGCCAGCACTTACTCTCCGGCGAGACGTGGTGAGCAGTTCTTC; CDR3 protein: CASTYSPARRGEQFF; J gene: TRBJ2-1; clone size: once; V gene: TRBV6-5; D gene: NA
CDR3 DNA: TGTGCCAGCAGCTTGTGGACAGTGAACACTGAAGCTTTCTTT; CDR3 protein: CASSLWTVNTEAFF; J gene: TRBJ1-1; clone size: NA; V gene: TRBV5-5; D gene: NA
CDR3 DNA: TGCGCCAGCAGCCCCCGTGCTGTAGGCCAAAGGTCGCCAGGGGGGATCAGCTCCTACGAGCAGTACTTC; CDR3 protein: CASSPRAVGQRSPGGISSYEQYF; J gene: TRBJ2-7; clone size: NA; V gene: TRBV5-1; D gene: NA
CDR3 DNA: TGTGCCAGCACCGAAGGGACTAGCGGTACCAATGAGCAGTTCTTC; CDR3 protein: CASTEGTSGTNEQFF; J gene: TRBJ2-1; clone size: once; V gene: TRBV7-3; D gene: TRBD2
CDR3 DNA: TGTGCCAGCAGCACCCCCCCGGGGTCTAACCGCACAGATACGCAGTATTTT; CDR3 protein: CASSTPPGSNRTDTQYF; J gene: TRBJ2-3; clone size: NA; V gene: TRBV21-1; D gene: NA
CDR3 DNA: TGTGCCAGCAGCCCTCCGGGACTAGACAATGAGCAGTTCTTC; CDR3 protein: CASSPPGLDNEQFF; J gene: TRBJ2-1; clone size: NA; V gene: TRBV7-3; D gene: TRBD2
CDR3 DNA: TGTGCCTGGAGTGAACAGGGAGGTTATGGCTACACCTTC; CDR3 protein: CAWSEQGGYGYTF; J gene: TRBJ1-2; clone size: few; V gene: TRBV30; D gene: NA
CDR3 DNA: TGTGCCATCAGTGCCGGGACAGTAACCGGGGAGCTGTTTTTT; CDR3 protein: CAISAGTVTGELFF; J gene: TRBJ2-2; clone size: NA; V gene: TRBV10-3; D gene: TRBD1
CDR3 DNA: TGTGCCAGCAGCTTAGAAAATGAAAAACTGTTTTTT; CDR3 protein: CASSLENEKLFF; J gene: TRBJ1-4; clone size: NA; V gene: TRBV11-2; D gene: NA
CDR3 DNA: TGTGCCTGGAGTGTGTCAAGCGGTTCTTACGAGCAGTACTTC; CDR3 protein: CAWSVSSGSYEQYF; J gene: TRBJ2-7; clone size: NA; V gene: TRBV30; D gene: NA
CDR3 DNA: TGTGCCAGCAGTTGGGGGGGGCGCAATCAGCCCCAGCATTTT; CDR3 protein: CASSWGGRNQPQHF; J gene: TRBJ1-5; clone size: NA; V gene: TRBV27; D gene: NA
CDR3 DNA: TGCGCCAGCAGCCAAGGCGCGGGAAGTGAGACCCAGTACTTC; CDR3 protein: CASSQGAGSETQYF; J gene: TRBJ2-5; clone size: NA; V gene: TRBV4-1; D gene: NA
CDR3 DNA: TGTGCCAGCAGCGGTTCGGGACTAGGCTTTGTCAATGAGCAGTTCTTC; CDR3 protein: CASSGSGLGFVNEQFF; J gene: TRBJ2-1; clone size: NA; V gene: TRBV7-2; D gene: TRBD2
CDR3 DNA: TGTGCCAGCAGTTCAGGGCGGGTTGAGCAGTTCTTC; CDR3 protein: CASSSGRVEQFF; J gene: TRBJ2-1; clone size: NA; V gene: TRBV28; D gene: NA
CDR3 DNA: TGTGCCAGCAGTCCTCGACAGCAGGTTATGGCCCAGCATTTT; CDR3 protein: CASSPRQQVMAQHF; J gene: TRBJ1-5; clone size: NA; V gene: TRBV2; D gene: NA
CDR3 DNA: TGTGCCAGCAGGCCCGCTAGGGGACAGAATTCACCCCTCCACTTT; CDR3 protein: CASRPARGQNSPLHF; J gene: TRBJ1-6; clone size: NA; V gene: TRBV7-3; D gene: TRBD1
CDR3 DNA: TGCGCCAGCAGCCAAGCGCCGGGCCGCTCTGGGGCCAACGTCCTGACTTTC; CDR3 protein: CASSQAPGRSGANVLTF; J gene: TRBJ2-6; clone size: NA; V gene: TRBV4-3; D gene: NA
CDR3 DNA: TGTGCCAGCAGTGACTCCAGCGGGGGATGGGGTGAGCAGTTCTTC; CDR3 protein: CASSDSSGGWGEQFF; J gene: TRBJ2-1; clone size: few; V gene: TRBV2; D gene: TRBD2
CDR3 DNA: TGTGCCAGCTGCAGGGGGGGCACTGAAGCTTTCTTT; CDR3 protein: CASCRGGTEAFF; J gene: TRBJ1-1; clone size: NA; V gene: TRBV2; D gene: TRBD1
CDR3 DNA: TGCGCCAGCAGCTTGGGCGGTTCGAACACCGGGGAGCTGTTTTTT; CDR3 protein: CASSLGGSNTGELFF; J gene: TRBJ2-2; clone size: NA; V gene: TRBV5-1; D gene: NA
CDR3 DNA: TGTGCCAGTAGCAGACAGGGCTGGATTGAAAAACTGTTTTTT; CDR3 protein: CASSRQGWIEKLFF; J gene: TRBJ1-4; clone size: NA; V gene: TRBV19; D gene: TRBD1
CDR3 DNA: TGTGCCAGCAGTTCCGGACAGGTCATGGAAAAACTGTTTTTT; CDR3 protein: CASSSGQVMEKLFF; J gene: TRBJ1-4; clone size: NA; V gene: TRBV6-6; D gene: TRBD1
CDR3 DNA: TGTGCCAGCAGCGTTCGGGGGCGGGAGGAGACCCAGTACTTC; CDR3 protein: CASSVRGREETQYF; J gene: TRBJ2-5; clone size: NA; V gene: TRBV9; D gene: NA
CDR3 DNA: TGCGCCAGCAGGAGACAGGGATCGGTCCAAGAGACCCAGTACTTC; CDR3 protein: CASRRQGSVQETQYF; J gene: TRBJ2-5; clone size: NA; V gene: TRBV5-1; D gene: TRBD1
CDR3 DNA: TGCGCCAGCAGCCAAGTCCCGACCGGGCAGAGCTCCTACGAGCAGTACTTC; CDR3 protein: CASSQVPTGQSSYEQYF; J gene: TRBJ2-7; clone size: NA; V gene: TRBV4-3; D gene: NA
CDR3 DNA: TGTGCCAACGTCTACGAGCAGTACTTC; CDR3 protein: CANVYEQYF; J gene: TRBJ2-7; clone size: NA; V gene: TRBV6-1; D gene: NA
CDR3 DNA: TGCGCCAGCAGCCAAGGGACGTACGGCTACACCTTC; CDR3 protein: CASSQGTYGYTF; J gene: TRBJ1-2; clone size: few; V gene: TRBV4-3; D gene: NA
CDR3 DNA: TGTGCCTGGAGACGACAGGGGATAAACTATGGCTACACCTTC; CDR3 protein: CAWRRQGINYGYTF; J gene: TRBJ1-2; clone size: NA; V gene: TRBV30; D gene: TRBD1
CDR3 DNA: TGTGCCAGCAGCCAAGCGGAGGGGAGAGAGCAGTACTTC; CDR3 protein: CASSQAEGREQYF; J gene: TRBJ2-7; clone size: NA; V gene: TRBV14; D gene: NA
CDR3 DNA: TGTGCCAGCAGCTTGTGGACAGATTATGGCTACACCTTC; CDR3 protein: CASSLWTDYGYTF; J gene: TRBJ1-2; clone size: NA; V gene: TRBV5-6; D gene: NA
CDR3 DNA: TGTGCCAGCTCACCATACCAGGGGGGTGCTAATTCACCCCTCCACTTT; CDR3 protein: CASSPYQGGANSPLHF; J gene: TRBJ1-6; clone size: NA; V gene: TRBV18; D gene: TRBD1
CDR3 DNA: TGTGCCAGCAGCTTGACCCTCCCCCAGGGGGGCCCTAGTACGCAGTATTTT; CDR3 protein: CASSLTLPQGGPSTQYF; J gene: TRBJ2-3; clone size: NA; V gene: TRBV9; D gene: NA
CDR3 DNA: TGTGCCACCCATGAAGTACCTGAACCTGGAAACACCATATATTTT; CDR3 protein: CATHEVPEPGNTIYF; J gene: TRBJ1-3; clone size: NA; V gene: TRBV2; D gene: NA
CDR3 DNA: TGCGCCAGCAGCCAAGTCCTAGCGGGGCAAGAGACCCAGTACTTC; CDR3 protein: CASSQVLAGQETQYF; J gene: TRBJ2-5; clone size: NA; V gene: TRBV4-3; D gene: TRBD2